This entry lists 27 T cell receptor beta chains sequenced from one sample in a study of blood T cell repertoires in COVID-19. Libraries were prepared by immunoSEQ multiplex PCR; TCRdb keeps only in-frame clonotypes and omits some of them. The repertoire holds approximately 230,000 clones, with 70% to 90% as singletons. Specimen: PBMCs or T cells enriched from blood (not recorded which). All receptors come from a woman aged 50 to 60 with acute COVID-19.

This chain links TRBV6-2 or TRBV6-3 with TRBJ2-1, with 13 bases that match TRBD2. The V gene's germline CDR1 is MNHEY and CDR2 SVGEGT. V gave up 6 bases and J gave up 7 bases; unmatched junction bases: 12. This CDR3 is 17 amino acids long. CDR3 region: CASSPRTSGRGWNEQFF. The CDR3 DNA sequence: TGTGCCAGCAGCCCCAGGACTAGCGGGAGAGGCTGGAATGAGCAGTTCTTC.

V is TRBV4-1 and J is TRBJ2-7; 12 bases align to TRBD2. The CDR3 is 15 residues long. Germline values: CDR1 MGHRA, CDR2 YSYEKL. The V segment lost 6 bases and the J segment 4 bases; nucleotides outside the gene matches: 7. The CDR3 DNA reads as TGCGCCAGCAGTTCCACTCTAGCGGGAGGGTACGAGCAGTACTTC. Protein sequence: CASSSTLAGGYEQYF.

CDR3 amino acids: CASSVTGVGYEQYF. The CDR3 nucleotides are TGTGCCAGCAGCGTAACAGGGGTCGGCTACGAGCAGTACTTC. The chain recombines TRBV27 with TRBJ2-7, with 7 bases that match TRBD1. Germline V gene lookup returns CDR1 MNHEY and CDR2 SMNVEV (reference sequence). The CDR3 loop spans 14 amino acids. Trimming cost V 6 bases and J 3 bases; bases outside gene matches: 8.

This sequence joins TRBV7-6 and TRBJ2-5; TRBD1 matches 8 bases. V shed 5 bases and J 4 bases; nucleotides not matched to a gene: 6. The CDR3 is 14 amino acids. Germline V CDR1 and CDR2: SGHVS, FNYEAQ. CDR3 residues: CASSPTGVRETQYF. The CDR3 DNA is TGTGCCAGCAGCCCGACAGGGGTGAGAGAGACCCAGTACTTC. Supplemented by reference TRBV7-6 and TRBJ2-5, the full variable domain reads GAGVSQSPRYKVTKRGQDVALRCDPISGHVSLYWYRQALGQGPEFLTYFNYEAQQDKSGLPNDRFSAERPEGSISTLTIQRTEQRDSAMYRCASSPTGVRETQYFGPGTRLLVL.

The chain has TRBV7-6 and TRBJ1-6, with D perhaps TRBD1 (5 bases). CDR1 and CDR2 from the germline V gene are SGHVS and FNYEAQ. This CDR3 has 15 residues. V was clipped by 0 bases and J by 7 bases, with 10 bases between them. The chain's CDR3 is CASSLAEGRNSPLHF. The CDR3 nucleotides are TGTGCCAGCAGCTTAGCGGAGGGGAGAAATTCACCCCTCCACTTT. The whole variable domain, filled in from reference TRBV7-6 and TRBJ1-6, reads GAGVSQSPRYKVTKRGQDVALRCDPISGHVSLYWYRQALGQGPEFLTYFNYEAQQDKSGLPNDRFSAERPEGSISTLTIQRTEQRDSAMYRCASSLAEGRNSPLHFGNGTRLTVT.

The V call is TRBV18, the J call TRBJ2-5; possibly TRBD2 for D (7 bases). V lost 0 bases, J lost 5 bases, and 13 bases lay in between. CDR1 and CDR2 from the germline V gene are KGHSH and LQKENI. This CDR3 contains 15 residues. Here the CDR3 DNA reads TGTGCCAGCTCACCACCTGGGGGGGCGCCCGAGACCCAGTACTTC. It specifies CASSPPGGAPETQYF.

The chain combines TRBV6-1 with TRBJ1-2; 7 nucleotides align to TRBD1. The germline CDR1 and CDR2 sequences are MNHNS and SASEGT. Trimming took 2 bases from V and 7 from J; bases not matched to a gene: 4. This CDR3 contains 13 residues. DNA for the CDR3: TGTGCCAGCAGTGAAAGGGGGCGCGGTGGCTACACCTTC. It encodes CASSERGRGGYTF.

The V and J genes are TRBV28 and TRBJ1-6; tentative D call: TRBD1 (5 bases). The CDR3 runs to 14 residues. The V gene's germline CDR1 is MDHEN and CDR2 SYDVKM. V was shortened by 5 bases and J by 14 bases, with 19 bases between the two germline ends. CDR3 loop: CASSPSGGYEALHF. The CDR3 region has the DNA TGTGCCAGCAGTCCTTCTGGGGGGTATGAGGCCCTCCACTTT.

The V gene is TRBV7-2, the J gene TRBJ1-4; TRBD1 aligns across 10 bases. Germline CDR1 and CDR2: SGHTA and FQGNSA. With 2 bases clipped from V and 5 bases from J, the junction kept 2 bases outside the gene matches. The CDR3 has 15 residues. CDR3 in DNA: TGTGCCAGCAGCTTAATGGGACAGGGGAATGAAAAACTGTTTTTT. Protein: CASSLMGQGNEKLFF.

This chain connects TRBV7-3 to TRBJ1-4; D is unresolved. This CDR3 comprises 15 residues. CDR1 and CDR2 (germline): SGHTA, FQGTGA. Trimming stripped 7 bases from V and 9 bases from J, with 21 bases between. The CDR3 DNA is TGTGCCAGCAACCTAAGTTTCGGTTTGTCGAAAAAACTGTTTTTT. Translated: CASNLSFGLSKKLFF.

DNA for the CDR3: TGTGCCAGCTGGGACAGATACTATGGCTACACCTTC. Its protein product is CASWDRYYGYTF. The chain combines TRBV27 with TRBJ1-2, with 7 bases aligning to TRBD1. Per the germline V gene, CDR1 is MNHEY and CDR2 is SMNVEV (reference sequence). The CDR3 is 12 amino acids. Germline trimming cut 8 bases from V and 3 bases from J; bases unmatched to any gene: 3.

This sequence joins TRBV7-2 and TRBJ2-5; TRBD2 is a possible D gene (5 bases). Trimming removed 5 bases from V and 5 bases from J, with 9 bases in between. Germline values: CDR1 SGHTA, CDR2 FQGNSA. The CDR3 has 12 residues. CDR3 sequence (DNA): TGTGCCAGCAGCGCGCAGCGGGAGACCCAGTACTTC. The encoded protein is CASSAQRETQYF.

The chain joins TRBV29-1 to TRBJ2-5; TRBD2 agrees at 10 bases. Germline CDR1 is SQVTM and CDR2 is ANQGSEA. V shed 2 bases, J shed 4 bases, and the junction held 4 bases outside the gene matches. The CDR3 is made up of 14 amino acids. The CDR3 DNA reads as TGCAGCGTTGAACTAGCGGGAGTGGGAGAGACCCAGTACTTC. Its translation is CSVELAGVGETQYF.

V and J are TRBV28 and TRBJ1-1, with 8 bases lining up with TRBD1. Germline CDR1 and CDR2: MDHEN and SYDVKM. This CDR3 has 16 residues. The ends lost 4 bases at V and 6 bases at J; junction bases unmatched: 13. CDR3 sequence reads: CASSYPDFRQGPEAFF. CDR3 nucleotide sequence: TGTGCCAGCAGTTACCCAGACTTCAGACAGGGGCCTGAAGCTTTCTTT.

The genes are TRBV7-9 and TRBJ2-1; 12 nucleotides line up with TRBD1. J gave up 10 bases and V 7 bases, and 14 bases lay outside the gene matches. The CDR3 runs to 16 residues. The germline gives CDR1 SEHNR, CDR2 FQNEAQ (reference sequence). The CDR3 is CASTHDPWGQGAEQFF. CDR3 DNA: TGTGCCAGCACCCATGACCCGTGGGGACAGGGGGCAGAGCAGTTCTTC.

This clone was observed many times. The rearrangement uses TRBV7-2 and TRBJ2-3, with TRBD2 identical over 9 bases. Germline CDR1 and CDR2: SGHTA and FQGNSA. This CDR3 contains 17 residues. The junction had 11 bases not matched to a gene; V was cut back by 5 bases and J by 2 bases. Here the CDR3 reads CASSPDLAGGNTDTQYF. Written as DNA, the CDR3 is TGTGCCAGCAGCCCCGACTTGGCGGGAGGGAACACAGATACGCAGTATTTT.

This clone is labeled as medium-sized (0.01 to 0.1%). This chain uses TRBV7-3 with TRBJ2-1; D perhaps matches TRBD1 (6 bases). Per the germline V gene, CDR1 is SGHTA and CDR2 is FQGTGA. Trimming pared 5 bases from V and 9 bases from J, leaving 14 bases between. The length of the CDR3 is 13 residues. Here the CDR3 DNA reads TGTGCCAGCAGCACAGGGAAGGTGGCTGAGCAGTTCTTC. As protein: CASSTGKVAEQFF. The full variable domain, with the rest looked up from reference TRBV7-3 and TRBJ2-1, is GAGVSQTPSNKVTEKGKYVELRCDPISGHTALYWYRQSLGQGPEFLIYFQGTGAADDSGLPNDRFFAVRPEGSVSTLKIQRTERGDSAVYLCASSTGKVAEQFFGPGTRLTVL.

V and J are TRBV10-2 and TRBJ1-4; D possibly corresponds to TRBD1 (6 bases). Germline lookup yields CDR1 WSHSY and CDR2 SAAADI. The CDR3 has 16 residues. Between the trimmed V and J ends, which lost 0 bases and 6 bases, there was a span of 14 bases. The DNA of the CDR3 is TGCGCCAGCAGTGAGTCTAGGGCAGGGGCCGATGAAAAACTGTTTTTT. It specifies CASSESRAGADEKLFF.

The V call is TRBV19, the J call TRBJ2-7, with a weak D call TRBD1 (6 bases). The germline V and J ends were trimmed by 6 bases and 0 bases, with 15 bases remaining between them. The CDR3 contains 15 residues. Germline-derived CDR1 and CDR2 are LNHDA and SQIVND (reference sequence). CDR3 DNA: TGTGCCAGTAGACGGACAGAGACGAGCTCCTACGAGCAGTACTTC. Its translation: CASRRTETSSYEQYF. Complete variable domain (other parts from reference TRBV19 and TRBJ2-7): DGGITQSPKYLFRKEGQNVTLSCEQNLNHDAMYWYRQDPGQGLRLIYYSQIVNDFQKGDIAEGYSVSREKKESFPLTVTSAQKNPTAFYLCASRRTETSSYEQYFGPGTRLTVT.

The chain links TRBV28 to TRBJ1-1; 9 bases are shared with TRBD1. Germline V gene data show CDR1 as MDHEN and CDR2 as SYDVKM. The V segment lost 8 bases and the J segment 7 bases; nucleotides outside the gene matches: 11. The length of the CDR3 is 14 residues. The CDR3 region has the DNA TGTGCCAGCGGAGACGGGACAGGGTTGATTGAAGCTTTCTTT. Translated: CASGDGTGLIEAFF.

This clone appeared a few times. V usage is TRBV5-1 and J usage is TRBJ1-1; 7 positions agree with TRBD1. Germline values: CDR1 SGHRS, CDR2 YFSETQ. V shed 4 bases and J 0 bases; nucleotides not matched to a gene: 3. The CDR3 is 14 residues long. The CDR3 here is CASSTGQLNTEAFF. CDR3 DNA: TGCGCCAGCAGCACGGGACAGCTGAACACTGAAGCTTTCTTT.

The V and J genes are TRBV27 and TRBJ2-1; the match to TRBD2 covers 12 bases. Trimming removed 2 bases from V and 7 bases from J; junction bases left unmatched: 3. Per the germline V gene, CDR1 is MNHEY and CDR2 is SMNVEV (reference sequence). The CDR3 is 15 amino acids. Written as DNA, the CDR3 is TGTGCCAGCAGTTTAGGGCTAGCGGGAGGGAATGAGCAGTTCTTC. This encodes CASSLGLAGGNEQFF.

The chain uses TRBV21-1 and TRBJ2-1; the D segment call TRBD2 is taken from the table without a DNA check. TRBV21-1 constitutes a pseudogene. The length of the CDR3 is 18 residues. This CDR3 is CASSKKKAGGLSYNEQFF. In DNA, the CDR3 is TGTGCCAGCAGCAAAAAAAAGGCGGGAGGGCTCTCCTACAATGAGCAGTTCTTC.

The rearrangement links TRBV4-2 to TRBJ2-7; a possible D gene is TRBD2 (6 bases). Germline loops: CDR1 LGHNA, CDR2 YNFKEQ. The V and J ends lost 0 bases and 7 bases respectively, with 13 bases between them. There are 14 residues in the CDR3. The chain's CDR3 is CASSQEGRAGEQYF. The CDR3 DNA reads TGTGCCAGCAGCCAAGAGGGGCGCGCGGGGGAGCAGTACTTC.

The chain has TRBV29-1 and TRBJ1-3; D not resolved. CDR1 and CDR2 (germline): SQVTM, ANQGSEA. V dropped 4 bases and J dropped 2 bases, with 6 bases sitting between them. The CDR3 extends over 12 amino acids. Here the CDR3 DNA reads TGCAGCGTTGCAACAACTGGAAACACCATATATTTT. It translates to CSVATTGNTIYF.

Only a few counts were recorded for this clone. The CDR3 DNA reads TGTGCCAGCAGACGATCCGGGACAGGGGGTAGCTGGGAGCTGTTTTTT. It is translated as CASRRSGTGGSWELFF. This chain uses TRBV27 with TRBJ2-2; TRBD1 matches at 11 bases. J was trimmed by 9 bases and V by 6 bases; bases with no gene match: 12. Germline assignment: CDR1 MNHEY and CDR2 SMNVEV (reference sequence). This CDR3 is 16 amino acids long.

This chain links TRBV6-2 or TRBV6-3 with TRBJ2-1; the match to TRBD2 covers 11 bases. The V segment lost 5 bases and the J segment 5 bases; nucleotides outside the gene matches: 2. The germline CDR1 and CDR2 sequences are MNHEY and SVGEGT. CDR3 length equals 14 residues. CDR3 DNA: TGTGCCAGCAGTAAACTAGCGGGAGACAATGAGCAGTTCTTC. It is translated as CASSKLAGDNEQFF.